This T cell receptor beta chain was obtained from a study of T cell clonotyping in hematopoietic cell transplantation. Whole-study context: Recipient samples before transplant were obtained post-cytoreduction.

As for time point: recipient sample about 28 days before transplant, after cytoreduction. V dropped 8 bases and J dropped 4 bases, with 14 bases sitting between them. This CDR3 is 13 amino acids long. Germline CDR1 SGHDN, CDR2 FVKESK. Here immunoSEQ multiplex PCR was the method, and the copy in TCRdb shows in-frame clones only, minus some. The sample has 25,000 to 35,000 clones; about 93% are singletons. The chain employs TRBV14 and TRBJ1-1; tentatively, D is TRBD1 (6 bases). The TCR originated in a man aged 50 to 60 with acute myeloid leukemia. Some clones in this sample may be carry-over from other donors' samples. The source material was peripheral blood mononuclear cells, sampled before stem cell transplant. CDR3 sequence: CASSRGGPTEAFF. The DNA of the CDR3 is TGTGCCAGCTCCCGGGGGGGCCCCACTGAAGCTTTCTTT. Based on the CDR3 plus reference TRBV14 and TRBJ1-1, the full variable domain is EAGVTQFPSHSVIEKGQTVTLRCDPISGHDNLYWYRRVMGKEIKFLLHFVKESKQDESGMPNNRFLAERTGGTYSTLKVQPAELEDSGVYFCASSRGGPTEAFFGQGTRLTVV.